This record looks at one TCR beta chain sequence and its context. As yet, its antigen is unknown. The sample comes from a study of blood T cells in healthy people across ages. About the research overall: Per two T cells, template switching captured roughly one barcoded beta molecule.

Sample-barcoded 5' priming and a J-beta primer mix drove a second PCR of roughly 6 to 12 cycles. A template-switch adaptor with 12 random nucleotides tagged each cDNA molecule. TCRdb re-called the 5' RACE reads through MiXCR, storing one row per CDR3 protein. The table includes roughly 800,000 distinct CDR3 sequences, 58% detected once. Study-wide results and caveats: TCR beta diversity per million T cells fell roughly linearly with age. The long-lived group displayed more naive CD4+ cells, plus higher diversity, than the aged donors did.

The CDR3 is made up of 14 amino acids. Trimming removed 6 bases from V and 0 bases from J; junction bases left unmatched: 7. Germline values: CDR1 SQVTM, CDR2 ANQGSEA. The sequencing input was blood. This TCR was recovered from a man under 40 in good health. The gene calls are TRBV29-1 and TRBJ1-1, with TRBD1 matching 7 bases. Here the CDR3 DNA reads TGCAGCGTCAGCAGGGGGACAATGAACACTGAAGCTTTCTTT. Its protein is CSVSRGTMNTEAFF.